The TCR beta chain under discussion was sequenced for a study of cytomegalovirus exposure and HLA in healthy donors. In the study overall: Earlier work reported 95 million to 130 million unique TCR beta sequences from some 180 million T cells.

The PCR ran on 60 Vbeta and 13 Jbeta primers. The repertoire was sequenced with immunoSEQ multiplex PCR; TCRdb's copy has only in-frame clones and lacks some. The sample has 150,000 to 200,000 clones, around 77% seen once. The CDR3 runs to 13 residues. Trimming cost V 10 bases and J 0 bases, with 10 bases left between them. Germline lookup yields CDR1 ENHRY and CDR2 SYGVKD. This TCR was sampled from a woman under 40 in good health and CMV-seropositive. The chain employs TRBV10-3 and TRBJ1-5, with a weak D call TRBD1 (5 bases). What was sequenced was PBMCs. CDR3 region: CASRQNSNQPQHF. The CDR3 coding sequence is TGTGCCAGCAGACAGAATAGCAATCAGCCCCAGCATTTT.